Below, 10 T cell receptor beta chains from the same sample are listed, as sequenced in a study of blood T cell repertoires in COVID-19. Generated by immunoSEQ multiplex PCR, the TCRdb table keeps only in-frame clones and is missing some. Of under 85,000 clones in the sample, roughly 80% were seen once. The sequenced sample was peripheral blood. These receptor sequences come from a human donor in a cohort sampled during active COVID-19.

The rearrangement links TRBV3-1 (or the pseudogene TRBV3-2) to TRBJ1-1; D is uncertain. Per the germline V gene, CDR1 is LGHDT and CDR2 is YNNKEL (reference sequence). This CDR3 is 15 amino acids long. V was trimmed by 0 bases and J by 1 base, leaving 9 bases between them. CDR3 in amino acids: CASSQEARSNTEAFF. In DNA, the CDR3 is TGTGCCAGCAGCCAAGAGGCCAGGTCGAACACTGAAGCTTTCTTT.

The rearrangement joins TRBV5-1 to TRBJ2-5; TRBD2 is a possible D gene (5 bases). The V end was cut by 0 bases, the J end by 6 bases, with 15 bases between. CDR1 is SGHRS, CDR2 YFSETQ, per germline. This CDR3 region has 15 residues. CDR3 protein: CASSLDPGMGKTQYF. DNA for the CDR3: TGCGCCAGCAGCTTGGATCCGGGGATGGGAAAGACCCAGTACTTC.

The chain uses TRBV5-1 and TRBJ1-4, with 10 bases matching TRBD1. V lost 4 bases, J lost 8 bases, and 11 bases stayed unmatched. The germline gives CDR1 SGHRS, CDR2 YFSETQ. This CDR3 has 16 amino acids. The CDR3 region is CASSTRPGQGKEKLFF. CDR3 in DNA: TGCGCCAGCAGCACTCGGCCGGGACAGGGGAAGGAAAAACTGTTTTTT.

CDR3 sequence reads: CASGPRGGANTGELFF. The CDR3, as DNA: TGTGCCAGCGGGCCTCGCGGGGGCGCGAACACCGGGGAGCTGTTTTTT. The J gene is TRBJ2-2, the V gene TRBV28; D may be TRBD2 (7 bases). CDR3 size: 16 residues. CDR1 is MDHEN, CDR2 SYDVKM, per germline. V lost 8 bases and J lost 0, with 16 bases in between.

The chain recombines TRBV9 with TRBJ1-4; no clear D gene. The V and J ends lost 3 bases and 11 bases respectively, with 14 bases between them. The germline CDR1 and CDR2 sequences are SGDLS and YYNGEE. There are 13 residues in the CDR3. The CDR3 sequence: CASSGRSGGKLFF. The CDR3 region has the DNA TGTGCCAGCAGCGGACGGTCGGGAGGGAAACTGTTTTTT.

The chain couples TRBV7-9 to TRBJ1-2, with TRBD1 as a possible D gene (5 bases). The germline CDR1 and CDR2 sequences are SEHNR and FQNEAQ (reference sequence). With 3 bases removed from V and 7 bases from J, the gap between germline ends came to 15 bases. The CDR3 is made up of 14 amino acids. The CDR3 reads CASSFQGSPRGYTF. As DNA, the CDR3 is TGTGCCAGCAGCTTTCAGGGATCGCCGCGTGGCTACACCTTC.

The chain carries TRBV3-1 (or the pseudogene TRBV3-2) and TRBJ1-1; D is perhaps TRBD1 (5 bases). Germline CDR1 is LGHDT and CDR2 is YNNKEL (reference sequence). V lost 2 bases, J lost 5 bases, and 21 bases lay in between. The CDR3 contains 17 residues. The CDR3 DNA reads TGTGCCAGCAGCCAAAACCCTCGGGGCCGGGGGAGGACTGAAGCTTTCTTT. Translation: CASSQNPRGRGRTEAFF.

The rearrangement joins TRBV5-5 to TRBJ1-2, with D perhaps matching TRBD1 (6 bases). Deletions cut 3 bases from V and 8 bases from J, with 11 bases between. Germline V gives CDR1 SGHKS, CDR2 YYEKEE (reference sequence). This CDR3 region has 12 residues. The DNA for the CDR3 is TGTGCCAGCAGCTCAGGGGCCTACGGCTACACCTTC. This translates into CASSSGAYGYTF. Using reference TRBV5-5 and TRBJ1-2 for the parts outside the CDR3, the full variable domain is DAGVTQSPTHLIKTRGQQVTLRCSPISGHKSVSWYQQVLGQGPQFIFQYYEKEERGRGNFPDRFSARQFPNYSSELNVNALLLGDSALYLCASSSGAYGYTFGSGTRLTVV.

The chain joins TRBV24-1 to TRBJ2-5; D is uncertain. Germline CDR1 is KGHDR and CDR2 is SFDVKD. The V end lost 2 bases, the J end lost 7 bases, and 16 bases lay between the germline ends. This CDR3 spans 15 amino acids. CDR3 in DNA: TGTGCCACCAGTGATTCAAAAGCTGGGCCGAGGACCCAGTACTTC. Its translation is CATSDSKAGPRTQYF.

The CDR3 DNA sequence: TGTGCCAGCAGTTACTCGGCACAGGGGAATCAGCCCCAGCATTTT. It specifies CASSYSAQGNQPQHF. The chain combines TRBV6-5 with TRBJ1-5; 7 nucleotides align to TRBD1. V dropped 0 bases and J dropped 4; count of bases not matched to a gene: 3. CDR1 is MNHEY, CDR2 SVGAGI, per germline. The CDR3 totals 15 residues.